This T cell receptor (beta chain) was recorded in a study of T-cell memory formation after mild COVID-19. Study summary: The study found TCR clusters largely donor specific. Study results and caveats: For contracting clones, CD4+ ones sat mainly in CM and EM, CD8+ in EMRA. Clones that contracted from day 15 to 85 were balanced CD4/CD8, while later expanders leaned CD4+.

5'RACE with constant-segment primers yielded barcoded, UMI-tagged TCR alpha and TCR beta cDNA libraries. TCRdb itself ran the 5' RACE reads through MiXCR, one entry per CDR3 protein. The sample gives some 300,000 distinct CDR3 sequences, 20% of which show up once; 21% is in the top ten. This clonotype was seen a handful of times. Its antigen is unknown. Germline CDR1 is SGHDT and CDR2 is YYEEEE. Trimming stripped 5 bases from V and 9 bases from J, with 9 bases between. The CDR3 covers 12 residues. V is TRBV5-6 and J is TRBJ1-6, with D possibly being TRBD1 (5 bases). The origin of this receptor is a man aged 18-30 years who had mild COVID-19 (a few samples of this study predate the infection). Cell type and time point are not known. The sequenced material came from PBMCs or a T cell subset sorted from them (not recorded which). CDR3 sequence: CASRGGSSPLHF. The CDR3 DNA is TGTGCCAGCAGGGGGGGGTCTTCACCCCTCCACTTT.